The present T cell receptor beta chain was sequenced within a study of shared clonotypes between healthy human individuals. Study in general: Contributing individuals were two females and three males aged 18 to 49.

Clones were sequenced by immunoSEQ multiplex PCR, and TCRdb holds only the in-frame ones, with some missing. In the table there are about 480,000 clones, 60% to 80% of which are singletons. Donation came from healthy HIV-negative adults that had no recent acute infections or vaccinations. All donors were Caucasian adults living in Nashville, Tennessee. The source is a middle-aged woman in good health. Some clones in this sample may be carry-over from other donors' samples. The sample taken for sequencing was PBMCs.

CDR3 sequence reads: CASPRGGGGLDEQFF. CDR3 nucleotide sequence: TGTGCCAGCCCCCGAGGGGGAGGGGGGCTGGATGAGCAGTTCTTC. The rearrangement joins TRBV2 to TRBJ2-1, with D possibly TRBD2 on 7 matching bases. Per germline, CDR1 SNHLY and CDR2 FYNNEI. The V end lost 8 bases, the J end lost 8 bases, and 22 bases lay between the germline ends. CDR3 size: 15 residues.